These 12 T cell receptor beta chains came from one sample sequenced in a study of blood T cell repertoires in COVID-19. Only in-frame clones appear in the TCRdb table, and some are missing; sequencing was by immunoSEQ multiplex PCR. The table lists 100,000 to 150,000 clones, roughly four fifths of them singletons, with approximately 3.9% in the top ten. The sequencing input was peripheral blood. These receptors came from a woman in her 50s with acute or convalescent COVID-19.

This clone has only one observation. The J gene is TRBJ2-1, the V gene TRBV7-2; the D gene is possibly TRBD2 (6 bases). Germline V gene data show CDR1 as SGHTA and CDR2 as FQGNSA. The CDR3 contains 15 residues. Trimming took 0 bases from V and 1 from J, leaving 7 bases between them. CDR3 region: CASSLARESYNEQFF. CDR3 sequence (DNA): TGTGCCAGCAGCTTAGCTCGGGAGTCCTACAATGAGCAGTTCTTC.

This clone came up a few times. The genes are TRBV27 and TRBJ1-1, with 7 bases matching TRBD1. The germline CDR1 and CDR2 sequences are MNHEY and SMNVEV (reference sequence). The length of the CDR3 is 15 residues. Trimming took 4 bases from V and 4 from J; bases not matched to a gene: 9. In DNA form, the CDR3 reads TGTGCCAGCAGTTCACCCACAGGGGCCATCACTGAAGCTTTCTTT. Amino acid sequence: CASSSPTGAITEAFF.

The chain combines TRBV30 with TRBJ1-1; tentative D call: TRBD1 (5 bases). Trimming took 3 bases from V and 4 from J, leaving 9 bases between them. CDR3 length: 12 residues. Germline-derived CDR1 and CDR2 are GTSNPN and SVGIG (reference sequence). CDR3 residues: CAWSAGFTEAFF. CDR3 nucleotide sequence: TGTGCCTGGAGCGCAGGGTTCACTGAAGCTTTCTTT.

This chain joins TRBV5-5 and TRBJ2-1; 8 bases are shared with TRBD1. This CDR3 has 16 residues. V trimming: 4 bases; J trimming: 3 bases; junction bases outside the gene matches: 9. CDR1 and CDR2 from the germline V gene are SGHKS and YYEKEE (reference sequence). The CDR3 region has the DNA TGTGCCAGCAGCCCAGGACAGGGAAACTACTACAATGAGCAGTTCTTC. Amino acid sequence: CASSPGQGNYYNEQFF.

The chain has TRBV29-1 and TRBJ1-2, with D unclear. The CDR3 sequence is 12 residues long. The V gene lost 4 bases and the J gene lost 2 bases, with 8 bases spanning the gap. The V gene's germline CDR1 is SQVTM and CDR2 ANQGSEA. The CDR3 is CSVVSGNYGYTF. The CDR3 DNA reads as TGCAGCGTTGTTTCGGGAAACTATGGCTACACCTTC.

This sequence joins TRBV2 and TRBJ1-1, with D unclear. Germline V CDR1 and CDR2: SNHLY, FYNNEI. The V end lost 8 bases, the J end lost 3 bases, and 10 bases lay between the germline ends. The CDR3 has 12 amino acids. As DNA, the CDR3 is TGTGCCAGCGGAATAGCGGACACTGAAGCTTTCTTT. Protein: CASGIADTEAFF.

The genes are TRBV6-5 and TRBJ1-2; D remains unclear. Deletions cut 5 bases from V and 7 bases from J, with 11 bases between. Germline V gene data show CDR1 as MNHEY and CDR2 as SVGAGI. The CDR3 is 12 amino acids. The chain's CDR3 is CASSRPPGGYTF. In DNA, the CDR3 is TGTGCCAGCAGTCGGCCCCCGGGTGGCTACACCTTC.

The V and J genes are TRBV10-3 and TRBJ2-1; TRBD2 matches at 12 bases. The ends lost 11 bases at V and 2 bases at J; junction bases unmatched: 7. In germline, CDR1 is ENHRY, CDR2 SYGVKD. The CDR3 loop spans 15 amino acids. The CDR3 sequence: CASRTSGTPYNEQFF. For the CDR3, the DNA is TGTGCCTCCCGGACTAGCGGGACCCCCTACAATGAGCAGTTCTTC.

The chain carries TRBV2 and TRBJ2-7; TRBD1 might be the D (5 bases). With 8 bases removed from V and 1 base from J, the gap between germline ends came to 12 bases. The CDR3 loop spans 13 amino acids. CDR1 is SNHLY, CDR2 FYNNEI, per germline. This chain's CDR3 is CASARELSYEQYF. DNA of the CDR3: TGTGCCAGCGCCAGGGAACTGTCCTACGAGCAGTACTTC.

This chain's CDR3 is CASSLSRTSLHYGYTF. The CDR3 DNA follows: TGTGCCAGCAGCCTCAGTAGGACATCCTTGCACTATGGCTACACCTTC. The chain is built from TRBV3-1 (or the pseudogene TRBV3-2) and TRBJ1-2; perhaps TRBD1 as D (5 bases). This CDR3 spans 16 amino acids. In germline, CDR1 is LGHDT, CDR2 YNNKEL (reference sequence). V lost 4 bases to trimming and J lost 3 bases, with 18 bases between them.

J is TRBJ2-3 and V is TRBV4-1; TRBD2 matches at 13 bases. J gave up 7 bases and V 3 bases, and 4 bases lay outside the gene matches. This CDR3 comprises 15 residues. Looked up from germline, CDR1 is MGHRA and CDR2 is YSYEKL. CDR3 in DNA: TGCGCCAGCAGCCAGCCCGGGACTAGCGGGAATACGCAGTATTTT. Its translation: CASSQPGTSGNTQYF.

This clone has only one observation. The chain links TRBV3-1 (or the pseudogene TRBV3-2) to TRBJ1-2; no definite D call. Trimming stripped 1 base from V and 4 bases from J, with 4 bases between. Germline lookup yields CDR1 LGHDT and CDR2 YNNKEL (reference sequence). The length of the CDR3 is 12 residues. CDR3 in DNA: TGTGCCAGCAGCCAAGGGGCCTATGGCTACACCTTC. This translates into CASSQGAYGYTF.